The next 29 T cell receptor beta chains were all read from a single sample in a study of cytomegalovirus exposure and HLA in healthy donors. It was with 60 Vbeta and 13 Jbeta primers that the PCR ran. The table came from immunoSEQ multiplex PCR; TCRdb's copy has only in-frame clones and leaves some out. The data contain roughly 120,000 clones, roughly 70% of them singletons. Sequencing was done on a sample of PBMCs. These receptors all stem from a middle-aged woman in good health and CMV-seronegative.

This clone has ten or more counts. The chain recombines TRBV28 with TRBJ1-5; 9 positions agree with TRBD1. Germline assignment: CDR1 MDHEN and CDR2 SYDVKM. The V and J ends lost 7 bases and 5 bases, in that order; junction bases with no gene match: 6. The CDR3 covers 14 residues. The CDR3 DNA reads as TGTGCCAGCAACGTACAGGGGGCGTATCAGCCCCAGCATTTT. Protein product: CASNVQGAYQPQHF.

V usage is TRBV7-2 and J usage is TRBJ2-3; TRBD2 agrees at 13 bases. In germline, CDR1 is SGHTA, CDR2 FQGNSA. V lost 3 bases to trimming and J lost 6 bases; unmatched junction nucleotides: 3. The CDR3 length is 15 residues. The CDR3 DNA is TGTGCCAGCAGCTTCACTAGCGGGGGGGCTGATACGCAGTATTTT. Its translation is CASSFTSGGADTQYF.

This clone was counted a few times. This sequence joins TRBV5-6 and TRBJ2-4, with 7 bases lining up with TRBD2. V dropped 4 bases and J dropped 9; count of bases not matched to a gene: 13. The length of the CDR3 is 15 residues. The germline gives CDR1 SGHDT, CDR2 YYEEEE. The CDR3 DNA is TGTGCCAGCAGCAACGGGGGAGGGACTTGGGGCATTCAGTACTTC. Amino acid sequence: CASSNGGGTWGIQYF.

This clone was seen once. The chain recombines TRBV19 with TRBJ2-3; D is undetermined. Germline CDR1 reads LNHDA; CDR2 reads SQIVND (reference sequence). The V gene lost 2 bases and the J gene lost 7 bases, with 10 bases spanning the gap. This CDR3 has 13 residues. For the CDR3, the DNA is TGTGCCAGTAGTATATTCGACGGGTATACGCAGTATTTT. Its protein is CASSIFDGYTQYF. Drawing the rest from reference TRBV19 and TRBJ2-3, the complete variable domain is DGGITQSPKYLFRKEGQNVTLSCEQNLNHDAMYWYRQDPGQGLRLIYYSQIVNDFQKGDIAEGYSVSREKKESFPLTVTSAQKNPTAFYLCASSIFDGYTQYFGPGTRLTVL.

The chain is built from TRBV9 and TRBJ1-5; no clear D gene. The CDR3 has 14 amino acids. The germline V gene encodes CDR1 SGDLS and CDR2 YYNGEE. The V end lost 2 bases, the J end lost 1 base, and 7 bases lay between the germline ends. CDR3 sequence: CASSVSGSNQPQHF. CDR3 DNA: TGTGCCAGCAGCGTTTCAGGCAGCAATCAGCCCCAGCATTTT.

The genes are TRBV20-1 and TRBJ2-5; D is possibly TRBD2 (5 bases). The CDR3 covers 11 residues. V lost 3 bases and J 5 bases, leaving 7 bases between the germline ends. Germline-derived CDR1 and CDR2 are DFQATT and SNEGSKA (reference sequence). The CDR3, as DNA: TGCAGTGCTAGGACGGGGGAGACCCAGTACTTC. Translating it yields CSARTGETQYF.

This clone was observed a few times. This chain joins TRBV28 and TRBJ1-1; D might be TRBD1 (6 bases). The germline CDR1 and CDR2 sequences are MDHEN and SYDVKM. Trimming pared 0 bases from V and 3 bases from J, leaving 8 bases between. The CDR3 is 14 residues long. The CDR3 DNA sequence: TGTGCCAGCAGTTTATGGGCAGGGGACACTGAAGCTTTCTTT. Amino acid sequence: CASSLWAGDTEAFF.

The V gene is TRBV7-7, the J gene TRBJ2-2; possible D gene TRBD2, 6 bases. CDR1 and CDR2 (germline): SSHAT, FNYEAQ (reference sequence). The V end was cut by 5 bases, the J end by 2 bases, with 12 bases between. This CDR3 has 15 amino acids. CDR3 region: CASSPGTPNTGELFF. The CDR3 coding sequence is TGTGCCAGCAGCCCCGGGACTCCTAACACCGGGGAGCTGTTTTTT.

This rearrangement joins TRBV5-5 to TRBJ1-1; D is undetermined. There are 14 residues in the CDR3. Germline V gene data show CDR1 as SGHKS and CDR2 as YYEKEE (reference sequence). Trimming pared 0 bases from V and 0 bases from J, leaving 6 bases between. The chain's CDR3 is CASSLESVNTEAFF. CDR3 nucleotide sequence: TGTGCCAGCAGCTTGGAATCGGTGAACACTGAAGCTTTCTTT.

The rearrangement uses TRBV5-4 and TRBJ1-2; D possibly corresponds to TRBD1 (6 bases). The CDR3 is 15 residues long. CDR1 SGHNT and CDR2 YYREEE come from the germline V gene (reference sequence). Trimming removed 4 bases from V and 4 bases from J, with 17 bases in between. The CDR3 protein is CASSVNRVSPYGYTF. The CDR3 DNA is TGTGCCAGCAGCGTGAACAGGGTTTCCCCCTATGGCTACACCTTC. The whole variable domain, remainder taken from reference TRBV5-4 and TRBJ1-2, is ETGVTQSPTHLIKTRGQQVTLRCSSQSGHNTVSWYQQALGQGPQFIFQYYREEENGRGNFPPRFSGLQFPNYSSELNVNALELDDSALYLCASSVNRVSPYGYTFGSGTRLTVV.

The DNA of the CDR3 is TGTGCCTGGAGAACTAACGGATACGAGCAGTACTTC. Residues: CAWRTNGYEQYF. The chain combines TRBV30 with TRBJ2-7; no clear D. Germline CDR1 GTSNPN, CDR2 SVGIG (reference sequence). The germline V and J ends were trimmed by 3 bases and 4 bases, with 10 bases remaining between them. This CDR3 spans 12 amino acids. The whole variable domain, remainder taken from reference TRBV30 and TRBJ2-7, is SQTIHQWPATLVQPVGSPLSLECTVEGTSNPNLYWYRQAAGRGLQLLFYSVGIGQISSEVPQNLSASRPQDRQFILSSKKLLLSDSGFYLCAWRTNGYEQYFGPGTRLTVT.

The chain couples TRBV19 to TRBJ1-1, with a weak D call TRBD1 (6 bases). V was shortened by 9 bases and J by 4 bases, with 24 bases between the two germline ends. Germline V lookup: CDR1 LNHDA, CDR2 SQIVND (reference sequence). The CDR3 is 16 amino acids. DNA of the CDR3: TGTGCCAGCAAAAAACAGGGTGGAGTATTGGGCACTGAAGCTTTCTTT. Protein: CASKKQGGVLGTEAFF.

This clone was observed a few times. The genes are TRBV7-8 and TRBJ2-2, with 8 bases matching TRBD1. The V and J ends lost 5 bases and 1 base, in that order; junction bases with no gene match: 9. The germline gives CDR1 SGHVS, CDR2 FQNEAQ. The CDR3 is 17 residues long. The CDR3, as DNA: TGTGCCAGCAGCCTAAGAGCCGGGACAGGGAACACCGGGGAGCTGTTTTTT. This encodes CASSLRAGTGNTGELFF.

This chain joins TRBV5-1 and TRBJ2-7; D remains unclear. Per germline, CDR1 SGHRS and CDR2 YFSETQ. The CDR3 has 13 amino acids. Trimming cost V 2 bases and J 2 bases, with 8 bases left between them. The CDR3 nucleotides read TGCGCCAGCAGCTTCCGGTCCCCCTACGAGCAGTACTTC. Protein sequence: CASSFRSPYEQYF.

V and J are TRBV4-1 and TRBJ2-6, with 9 bases identical to TRBD1. In germline, CDR1 is MGHRA, CDR2 YSYEKL. J was trimmed by 2 bases and V by 1 base; bases with no gene match: 9. This CDR3 is 19 amino acids long. The CDR3, as DNA: TGCGCCAGCAGCCAAGGCCACCGGGACAGGGTGGCTGGGGCCAACGTCCTGACTTTC. Its translation: CASSQGHRDRVAGANVLTF.

The chain has TRBV6-5 and TRBJ2-7; perhaps TRBD1 as D (5 bases). Per the germline V gene, CDR1 is MNHEY and CDR2 is SVGAGI. Trimming took 6 bases from V and 3 from J, leaving 9 bases between them. The CDR3 consists of 12 residues. CDR3 in amino acids: CASRRDSYEQYF. CDR3 sequence (DNA): TGTGCCAGCAGGAGAGACAGCTACGAGCAGTACTTC.

The V and J genes are TRBV7-9 and TRBJ1-2, with 12 bases that match TRBD1. CDR3 length: 14 amino acids. With V trimmed by 5 bases and J by 8 bases, 6 bases remained unmatched. CDR1 is SEHNR, CDR2 FQNEAQ, per germline (reference sequence). CDR3 coding DNA: TGTGCCAGCAGCGTGGGACAGGGGGCTCGGGGCTACACCTTC. It codes for CASSVGQGARGYTF. Supplemented by reference TRBV7-9 and TRBJ1-2, the full variable domain reads DTGVSQNPRHKITKRGQNVTFRCDPISEHNRLYWYRQTLGQGPEFLTYFQNEAQLEKSRLLSDRFSAERPKGSFSTLEIQRTEQGDSAMYLCASSVGQGARGYTFGSGTRLTVV.

In its sample, this clone was seen a few times. CDR3 loop: CASSHPTGQTPAEWEQYF. CDR3 DNA: TGCGCCAGCAGCCACCCAACGGGACAGACCCCCGCGGAGTGGGAGCAGTACTTC. The chain carries TRBV4-1 and TRBJ2-7; 7 nucleotides agree with TRBD1. The J segment lost 7 bases and the V segment lost 3 bases, leaving 21 bases of the junction unmatched. This CDR3 has 18 amino acids. The germline V gene encodes CDR1 MGHRA and CDR2 YSYEKL.

The CDR3 region has the DNA TGTGCCAGCAGCTTACAGGGGTCTGGAAACACCATATATTTT. Translating gives CASSLQGSGNTIYF. The chain employs TRBV27 and TRBJ1-3, with 7 bases aligning to TRBD1. The junction had 3 bases not matched to a gene; V was cut back by 6 bases and J by 1 base. This CDR3 spans 14 amino acids. Looked up from germline, CDR1 is MNHEY and CDR2 is SMNVEV (reference sequence).

J is TRBJ2-2 and V is TRBV7-8; 12 positions match TRBD2. V lost 1 base to trimming and J lost 5 bases; unmatched junction nucleotides: 5. The CDR3 sequence is 17 residues long. The germline gives CDR1 SGHVS, CDR2 FQNEAQ. The CDR3 DNA reads as TGTGCCAGCAGCTTAGGACTAGCGGGAGTTCGTACCGGGGAGCTGTTTTTT. Its translation is CASSLGLAGVRTGELFF.

The chain joins TRBV15 to TRBJ1-4; 8 positions agree with TRBD1. V was pared by 3 bases and J by 3 bases, with 6 bases of the junction left unmatched. This CDR3 contains 16 residues. Germline CDR1 and CDR2: LNHNV and YYDKDF (reference sequence). The CDR3 DNA is TGTGCCACCAGCAGGTACAAGGACAGGGCTAATGAAAAACTGTTTTTT. As protein: CATSRYKDRANEKLFF.

This sequence joins TRBV7-2 and TRBJ1-1; D uncertain. Germline CDR1 SGHTA, CDR2 FQGNSA. Trimming stripped 0 bases from V and 3 bases from J, with 11 bases between. There are 15 residues in the CDR3. The CDR3 sequence: CASSLANPRDTEAFF. CDR3 nucleotide sequence: TGTGCCAGCAGCTTAGCGAACCCCCGGGACACTGAAGCTTTCTTT. Drawing the rest from reference TRBV7-2 and TRBJ1-1, the complete variable domain is GAGVSQSPSNKVTEKGKDVELRCDPISGHTALYWYRQSLGQGLEFLIYFQGNSAPDKSGLPSDRFSAERTGGSVSTLTIQRTQQEDSAVYLCASSLANPRDTEAFFGQGTRLTVV.

Notes on this clone: The junction shows a germline mismatch at one end, possibly a read error. The chain recombines TRBV7-9 with TRBJ2-5; maybe TRBD2 (6 bases). Germline V lookup: CDR1 SEHNR, CDR2 FQNEAQ (reference sequence). This CDR3 has 16 amino acids. CDR3: CSSSNPRLVLQETQYF. The CDR3 DNA sequence: TGTTCCAGCAGCAACCCCAGACTAGTCCTCCAAGAGACCCAGTACTTC.

In this sample, this clone turned up a few times. This sequence joins TRBV5-1 and TRBJ2-2; 11 positions match TRBD1. CDR1 is SGHRS, CDR2 YFSETQ, per germline. This CDR3 contains 17 residues. Unmatched junction bases numbered 8, after V lost 3 bases and J lost 4 bases. CDR3 protein: CASSSVRTGGGTGELFF. CDR3 coding DNA: TGCGCCAGCAGCTCAGTGAGGACAGGGGGCGGCACCGGGGAGCTGTTTTTT. Using reference TRBV5-1 and TRBJ2-2 for the parts outside the CDR3, the full variable domain is KAGVTQTPRYLIKTRGQQVTLSCSPISGHRSVSWYQQTPGQGLQFLFEYFSETQRNKGNFPGRFSGRQFSNSRSEMNVSTLELGDSALYLCASSSVRTGGGTGELFFGEGSRLTVL.

This clone came up once. The V and J genes are TRBV6-5 and TRBJ2-7, with TRBD1 identical over 9 bases. The CDR3 spans 14 residues. The junction had 5 bases not matched to a gene; V was cut back by 6 bases and J by 2 bases. Germline V CDR1 and CDR2: MNHEY, SVGAGI. The chain's CDR3 is CASSRGQGTYEQYF. The CDR3 nucleotides are TGTGCCAGCAGCCGTGGACAGGGGACCTACGAGCAGTACTTC.

There are a few counts of this clone. The chain employs TRBV4-2 and TRBJ2-3; 10 bases align to TRBD1. V lost 4 bases, J lost 1 base, and 2 bases stayed unmatched. The CDR3 is 15 residues long. Germline V gene data show CDR1 as LGHNA and CDR2 as YNFKEQ. Here the CDR3 DNA reads TGTGCCAGCAGCCGGGACAGGGGTGGCACAGATACGCAGTATTTT. This codes for CASSRDRGGTDTQYF.

The genes are TRBV18 and TRBJ2-3; D possibly corresponds to TRBD1 (6 bases). This CDR3 contains 16 residues. The V gene lost 2 bases and the J gene lost 1 base, with 13 bases spanning the gap. Germline CDR1 reads KGHSH; CDR2 reads LQKENI. CDR3 sequence: CASSPISGVGTDTQYF. CDR3 coding DNA: TGTGCCAGCTCACCAATTTCAGGGGTCGGCACAGATACGCAGTATTTT.

This clone was observed a single time. At one end the junction does not follow the germline gene, possibly because of a read error. The chain couples TRBV10-3 to TRBJ2-3; weak D call: TRBD2 (6 bases). The CDR3 length is 13 residues. Per germline, CDR1 ENHRY and CDR2 SYGVKD. CDR3 protein: CAVSEDGGDTQYF. As DNA, the CDR3 is TGTGCCGTCAGTGAGGATGGGGGGGATACGCAGTATTTT.

CDR3 bases: TGTGCCAGCAGCTTGGTGGGCAGGTCCACAGATACGCAGTATTTT. The encoded protein is CASSLVGRSTDTQYF. The J gene is TRBJ2-3, the V gene TRBV5-6; no reliable D call. Germline V CDR1 and CDR2: SGHDT, YYEEEE. The CDR3 totals 15 residues. V lost 0 bases and J lost 2, with 10 bases in between.